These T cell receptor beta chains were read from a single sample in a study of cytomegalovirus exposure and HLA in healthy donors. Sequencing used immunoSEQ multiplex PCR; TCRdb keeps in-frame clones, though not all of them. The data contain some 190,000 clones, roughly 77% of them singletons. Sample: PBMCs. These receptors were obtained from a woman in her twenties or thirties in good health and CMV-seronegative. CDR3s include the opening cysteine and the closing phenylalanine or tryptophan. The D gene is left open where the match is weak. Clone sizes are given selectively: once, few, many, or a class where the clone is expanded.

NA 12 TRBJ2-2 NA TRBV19 CAYRMNTGELFF TGTGCCTACAGGATGAACACCGGGGAGCTGTTTTTT
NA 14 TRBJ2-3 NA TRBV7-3 CASSPGGGTDTQYF TGTGCCAGCAGCCCCGGAGGGGGCACAGATACGCAGTATTTT
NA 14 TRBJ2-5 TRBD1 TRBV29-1 CSVDGQGVLETQYF TGCAGCGTGGATGGACAGGGGGTCTTGGAGACCCAGTACTTC
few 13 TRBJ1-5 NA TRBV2 CASTVGRDQPQHF TGTGCCAGCACAGTTGGCAGGGATCAGCCCCAGCATTTT
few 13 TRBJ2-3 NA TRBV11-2 CASSSGHADTQYF TGTGCCAGCAGCTCCGGACACGCAGATACGCAGTATTTT
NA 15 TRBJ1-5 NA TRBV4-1 CASSPQQDSNQPQHF TGCGCCAGCAGCCCTCAACAGGATAGCAATCAGCCCCAGCATTTT
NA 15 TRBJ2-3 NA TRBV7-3 CASSLTGQGLDTQYF TGTGCCAGCAGCTTAACGGGGCAGGGGTTAGATACGCAGTATTTT
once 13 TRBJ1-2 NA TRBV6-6 CASSRQEIYGYTF TGTGCCAGCAGTCGACAGGAGATATATGGCTACACCTTC
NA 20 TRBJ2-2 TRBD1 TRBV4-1 CASSQVETGGSYDGTGELFF TGCGCCAGCAGCCAAGTGGAGACAGGGGGCTCGTACGATGGGACCGGGGAGCTGTTTTTT
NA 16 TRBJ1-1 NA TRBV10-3 CAISESGRRRGTEAFF TGTGCCATCAGTGAGTCTGGTAGGAGGCGGGGGACTGAAGCTTTCTTT
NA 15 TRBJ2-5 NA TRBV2 CASSEGGLRVETQYF TGTGCCAGCAGTGAAGGGGGACTTAGAGTGGAGACCCAGTACTTC
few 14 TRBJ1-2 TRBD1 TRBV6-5 CASSPGQGDYGYTF TGTGCCAGCAGCCCCGGACAGGGGGACTATGGCTACACCTTC
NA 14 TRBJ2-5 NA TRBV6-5 CASSRGTAQGTQYF TGTGCCAGCAGTCGCGGGACGGCCCAGGGGACCCAGTACTTC
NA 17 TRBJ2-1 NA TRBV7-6 CASSLEPGLTSYNEQFF TGTGCCAGCAGCTTAGAACCGGGACTTACCTCCTACAATGAGCAGTTCTTC